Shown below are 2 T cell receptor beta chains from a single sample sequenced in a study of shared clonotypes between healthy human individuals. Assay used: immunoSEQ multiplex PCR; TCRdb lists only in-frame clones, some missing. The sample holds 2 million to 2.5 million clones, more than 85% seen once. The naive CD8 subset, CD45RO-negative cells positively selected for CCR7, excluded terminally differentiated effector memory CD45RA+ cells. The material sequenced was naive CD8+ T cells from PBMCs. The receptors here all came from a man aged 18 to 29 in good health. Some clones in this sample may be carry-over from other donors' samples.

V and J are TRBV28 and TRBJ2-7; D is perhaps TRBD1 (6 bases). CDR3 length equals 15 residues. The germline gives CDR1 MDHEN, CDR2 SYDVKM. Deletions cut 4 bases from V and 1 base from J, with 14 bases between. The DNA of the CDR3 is TGTGCCAGCAGTTGGGACATGACTAAATCCTACGAGCAGTACTTC. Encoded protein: CASSWDMTKSYEQYF.

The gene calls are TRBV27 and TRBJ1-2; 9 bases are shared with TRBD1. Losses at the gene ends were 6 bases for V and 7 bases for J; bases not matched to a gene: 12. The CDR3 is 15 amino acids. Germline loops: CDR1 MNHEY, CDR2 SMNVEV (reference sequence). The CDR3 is CASSFNGQGLGGYTF. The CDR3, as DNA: TGTGCCAGCAGCTTCAACGGACAGGGGTTAGGTGGCTACACCTTC.